This TCR beta chain emerged from a study of beta chain features in type 1 diabetes. The study, taken as a whole, reports: Type 1 diabetes patients showed fewer insertions and more deletions at VDJ junctions. Among patients with Type 1 diabetes, TCRB CDR3s were moderately but significantly shorter in every one of the four CD4+ subsets. TCRB repertoires of naive, central memory and Treg cells appeared more similar among patients than among healthy donors.

This clone was detected only a few times. Its antigen is not known. The isolated RNA, all of it, was reverse transcribed, so expressed TCRB transcripts were what got sequenced. The repertoire was sequenced with immunoSEQ multiplex PCR; TCRdb's copy has only in-frame clones and lacks some. The data hold more than 140,000 clones, with less than 10% observed a single time. The sequenced sample consisted of central memory CD4+ T cells from blood. This sequence was found in a woman between 40 and 50 years old in good health.

Written as DNA, the CDR3 is TGTGCCAGCAGCTTAGTCGGCGGGGGGAGGTACAATGAGCAGTTCTTC. It yields the protein CASSLVGGGRYNEQFF. The genes are TRBV7-2 and TRBJ2-1, with 8 bases aligning to TRBD2. The CDR3 contains 16 residues. Germline V lookup: CDR1 SGHTA, CDR2 FQGNSA. With 1 base clipped from V and 4 bases from J, the junction kept 6 bases outside the gene matches.